The sequence of this T cell receptor (beta chain) was determined in a study of spatial heterogeneity in lung cancer. On the study more broadly: Counts of TCR transcripts in tumor regions tracked strongly with a T cell module score that came from matched bulk RNA-seq.

Time point in this sample: sample taken at primary tumor resection. From tumor, nontumor lung or frozen PBMC, whole RNA was taken unsorted for sequencing. This CDR3 has 15 amino acids. Germline CDR1 reads MDHEN; CDR2 reads SYDVKM. V was cut by 8 bases and J by 1 base, with 17 bases left in between. This clonotype appeared many times. The antigen remains undetermined. TCRdb analysed the 5' RACE reads with MiXCR anew, one entry per CDR3 protein. Altogether around 95,000 distinct CDR3 sequences are present, 4.4% being singletons, with the ten largest covering less than 25%. General study findings and limits: Approximate estimated coverage of tumor T cells amounted to around 6.3% for alpha and 11% to 15% for beta chains. Expanded alpha and beta TCR counts within tumors tracked tumor mutation counts.

The TCR was taken from a male donor with early-stage non-small cell lung cancer. The chain has TRBV28 and TRBJ1-2; D ambiguous. Here the sequenced sample was lung tumor tissue, taken at surgery. CDR3 bases: TGTGCCAGCTCCTCGTGGGCCAGACGTAACTATGGCTACACCTTC. The encoded protein is CASSSWARRNYGYTF.